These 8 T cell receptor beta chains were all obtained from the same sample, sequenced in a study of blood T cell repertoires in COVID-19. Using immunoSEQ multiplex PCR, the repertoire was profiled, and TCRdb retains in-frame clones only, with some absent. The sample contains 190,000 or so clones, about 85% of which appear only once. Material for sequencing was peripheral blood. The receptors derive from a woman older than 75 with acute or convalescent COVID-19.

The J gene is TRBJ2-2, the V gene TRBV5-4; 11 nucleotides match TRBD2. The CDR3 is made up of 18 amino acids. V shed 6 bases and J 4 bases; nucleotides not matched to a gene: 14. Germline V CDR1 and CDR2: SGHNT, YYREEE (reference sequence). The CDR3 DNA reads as TGTGCCAGCACCGTAAGGTCTAGCGGGGGGCGAGGCACCGGGGAGCTGTTTTTT. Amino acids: CASTVRSSGGRGTGELFF.

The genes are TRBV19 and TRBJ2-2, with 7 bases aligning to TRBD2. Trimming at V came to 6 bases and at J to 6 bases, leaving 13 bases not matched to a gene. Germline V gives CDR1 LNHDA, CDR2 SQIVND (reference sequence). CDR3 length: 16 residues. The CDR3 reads CASSPGRVGRAGELFF. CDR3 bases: TGTGCCAGTAGCCCTGGTCGGGTAGGGAGGGCCGGGGAGCTGTTTTTT.

CDR3 DNA sequence: TGTGCCAGCAGCCAACGGACAGGGTACAATCAGCCCCAGCATTTT. Amino acids: CASSQRTGYNQPQHF. The gene calls are TRBV7-2 and TRBJ1-5, with TRBD1 matching over 8 bases. Trimming took 5 bases from V and 3 from J; bases not matched to a gene: 6. In germline, CDR1 is SGHTA, CDR2 FQGNSA. The CDR3 contains 15 residues.

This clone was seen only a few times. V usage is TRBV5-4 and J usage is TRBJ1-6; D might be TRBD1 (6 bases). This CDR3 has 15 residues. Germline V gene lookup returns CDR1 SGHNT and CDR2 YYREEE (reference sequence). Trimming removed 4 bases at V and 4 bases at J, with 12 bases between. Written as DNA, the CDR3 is TGTGCCAGCAGCACTCAGACAGGATATAATTCACCCCTCCACTTT. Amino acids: CASSTQTGYNSPLHF.

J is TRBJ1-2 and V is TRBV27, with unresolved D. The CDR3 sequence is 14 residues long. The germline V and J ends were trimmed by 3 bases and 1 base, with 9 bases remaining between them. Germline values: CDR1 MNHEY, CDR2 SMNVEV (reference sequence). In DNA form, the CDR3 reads TGTGCCAGCAGTTTCAATGGCGGTAACTATGGCTACACCTTC. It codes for CASSFNGGNYGYTF.

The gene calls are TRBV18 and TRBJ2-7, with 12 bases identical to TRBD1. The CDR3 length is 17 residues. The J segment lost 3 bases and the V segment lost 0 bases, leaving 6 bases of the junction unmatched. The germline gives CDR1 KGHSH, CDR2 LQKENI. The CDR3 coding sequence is TGTGCCAGCTCACCACCCACAGGGACAGGGGGCTTCTACGAGCAGTACTTC. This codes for CASSPPTGTGGFYEQYF.

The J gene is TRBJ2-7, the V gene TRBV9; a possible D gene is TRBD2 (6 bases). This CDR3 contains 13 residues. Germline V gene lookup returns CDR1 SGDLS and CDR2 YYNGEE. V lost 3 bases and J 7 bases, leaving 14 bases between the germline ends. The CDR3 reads CASSGGLAREQYF. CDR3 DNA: TGTGCCAGCAGCGGGGGACTCGCGAGAGAGCAGTACTTC.

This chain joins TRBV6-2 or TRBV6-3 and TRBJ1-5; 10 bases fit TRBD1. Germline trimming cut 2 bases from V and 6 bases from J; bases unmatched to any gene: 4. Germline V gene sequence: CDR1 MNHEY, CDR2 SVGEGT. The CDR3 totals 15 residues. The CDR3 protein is CASSYQRQGAQPQHF. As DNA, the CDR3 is TGTGCCAGCAGTTACCAGAGACAGGGGGCTCAGCCCCAGCATTTT.